This TCR beta chain was captured by sequencing in a study of early T cells in non-severe SARS-CoV-2 infection (TCRdb year 2021). With regard to the full study: Because TCR sequencing relied on bulk RNA taken from unsorted whole blood, pairing of alpha and beta chains was not possible. Study-wide conclusions, independent of this receptor: VDJdb matching was skewed toward anti-spike CD8 responses and likely underestimated virus-specific expansions, missing private and CD4 specificities.

In this sample, this clonotype turned up many times. Its antigen target is currently unknown. No quality values exist for individual bases; no much larger clone is one base distant. Library preparation used 5' RACE. TCRdb lists the instrument as NextSeq 500. Unique molecular identifiers were attached to individual cDNA molecules in the TCR library protocol so that sequencing error and PCR bias could be corrected. Sequencing covered both TCR alpha and beta chains, and within each sample the abundances of alpha and beta sequences were tightly co-correlated. Turning to the authors' computational methods: Decombinator V4 was used to annotate TCR sequences for V gene, J gene and CDR3. TCRs were defined as expanded if a significant change between any two time points was detected under a Poisson model with p below 0.0001. Abundances of TCRs were expressed as counts per million after normalisation to the total number of TCRs sequenced in each sample. MAIT TCRs were defined by TRAV1-2 paired with TRAJ12, TRAJ20 or TRAJ33, and iNKT TCRs by TRAV10 paired with TRAJ18. A search of VDJdb, accessed on 1 November 2021, was run for TCRs annotated to CMV, EBV and SARS-CoV-2, with TCRs annotated for multiple antigens excluded. TCRdb cleaned the public reads at Q25 with fastp, built clones with MiXCR and kept in-frame beta chains. Each record represents a unique CDR3 protein, reported with the most common genes and DNA among its rows. These V and J calls rely on TCRdb rather than the paper's analysis. The sample records roughly 90,000 distinct CDR3 sequences, more than 13% of which are singletons. The leading ten clones occupy around 3.3% of the sample.

The CDR3 covers 19 residues, taking in both the cysteine and the phenylalanine. Only the CDR3 region is kept as DNA, spanning 57 bases read in frame from base 1. The V end gives up 5 bases and the J end 0 bases, leaving 14 bases in the junction not matched to a gene. CDR1 and CDR2, looked up from the germline V gene, are SGHAT and FQNNGV. The study was a case-control design nested within a healthcare worker cohort in London, UK, with weekly nasopharyngeal swab PCR tests and blood sampling. Healthcare workers were recruited during the week of the UK lockdown, between 23 and 31 March 2020, and followed weekly for up to about 15 weeks.

Sequenced sample: whole blood. The receptor's source is an adult who was a healthcare worker with PCR-confirmed SARS-CoV-2 infection or an uninfected control (not recorded which). The V gene is TRBV11-2 and the J gene is TRBJ2-2, with 8 bases in between that match TRBD1. The sequenced DNA is TGTGCCAGCAGCCAACTCCGGGACAGGACGCGACCGAACACCGGGGAGCTGTTTTTT. Its translation is CASSQLRDRTRPNTGELFF.